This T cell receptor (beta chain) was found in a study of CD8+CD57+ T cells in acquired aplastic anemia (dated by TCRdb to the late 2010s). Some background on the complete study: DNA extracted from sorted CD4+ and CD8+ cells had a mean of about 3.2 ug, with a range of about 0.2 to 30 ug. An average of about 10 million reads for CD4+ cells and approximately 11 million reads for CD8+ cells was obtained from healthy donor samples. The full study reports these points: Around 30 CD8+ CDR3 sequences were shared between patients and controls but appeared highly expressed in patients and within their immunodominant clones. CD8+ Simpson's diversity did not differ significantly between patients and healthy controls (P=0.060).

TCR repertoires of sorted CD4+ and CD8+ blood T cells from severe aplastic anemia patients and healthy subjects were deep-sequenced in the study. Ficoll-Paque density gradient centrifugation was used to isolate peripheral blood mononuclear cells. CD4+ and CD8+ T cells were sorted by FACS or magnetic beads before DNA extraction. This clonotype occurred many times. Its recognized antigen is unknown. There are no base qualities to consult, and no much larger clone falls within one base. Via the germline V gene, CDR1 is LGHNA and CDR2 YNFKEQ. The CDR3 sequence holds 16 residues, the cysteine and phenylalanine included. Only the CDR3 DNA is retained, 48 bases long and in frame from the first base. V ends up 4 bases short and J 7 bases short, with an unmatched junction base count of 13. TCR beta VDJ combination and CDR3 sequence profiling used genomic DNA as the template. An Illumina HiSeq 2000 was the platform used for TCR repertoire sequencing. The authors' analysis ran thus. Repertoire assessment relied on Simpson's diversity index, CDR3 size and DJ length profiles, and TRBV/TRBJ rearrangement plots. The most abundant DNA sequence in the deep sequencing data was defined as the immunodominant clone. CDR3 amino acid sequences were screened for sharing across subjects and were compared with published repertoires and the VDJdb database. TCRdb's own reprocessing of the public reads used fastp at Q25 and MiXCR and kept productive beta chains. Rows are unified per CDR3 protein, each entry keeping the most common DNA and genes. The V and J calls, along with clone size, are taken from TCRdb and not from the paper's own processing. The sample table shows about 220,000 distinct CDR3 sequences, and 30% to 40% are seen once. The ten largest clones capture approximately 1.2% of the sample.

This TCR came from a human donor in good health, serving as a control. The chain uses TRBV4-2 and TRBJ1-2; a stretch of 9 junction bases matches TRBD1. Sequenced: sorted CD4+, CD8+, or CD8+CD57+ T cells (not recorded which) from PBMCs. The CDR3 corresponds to CASSLITGTGRGGYTF. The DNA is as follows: TGTGCCAGCAGCCTAATCACCGGGACAGGGAGAGGTGGCTACACCTTC.